The next 22 T cell receptor beta chains were all read from a single sample in a study of response to subunit inactivated influenza vaccine. Using its own MiXCR run on the RT-PCR reads, TCRdb lists one record per CDR3 protein. The sample carries 200,000 to 300,000 distinct CDR3 sequences, less than 15% recorded once. The sample consisted of non-naive T cells sorted from PBMCs, taken 14 days before vaccination. These receptor sequences come from a man aged 50 to 59 who received an inactivated influenza vaccine.

This clonotype was counted only a few times. The V call is TRBV30, the J call TRBJ2-5; D is possibly TRBD2 (7 bases). CDR3 length equals 15 residues. V was shortened by 0 bases and J by 2 bases, with 13 bases between the two germline ends. The V gene's germline CDR1 is GTSNPN and CDR2 SVGIG (reference sequence). CDR3 in amino acids: CAWSVLRGGQETQYF. CDR3 nucleotide sequence: TGTGCCTGGAGTGTACTGAGGGGGGGACAAGAGACCCAGTACTTC.

This clonotype appeared many times. The chain is built from TRBV7-2 and TRBJ2-3; 8 bases map to TRBD2. CDR3 length: 16 residues. After removal of 5 bases from V and 1 base from J, the junction contained 8 bases not matched to a gene. CDR1 SGHTA and CDR2 FQGNSA come from the germline V gene. The CDR3 is CASSLSSGGGTDTQYF. CDR3 nucleotide sequence: TGTGCCAGCAGCCTCTCAAGCGGGGGCGGCACAGATACGCAGTATTTT.

This chain links TRBV6-1 with TRBJ2-2; D is perhaps TRBD2 (5 bases). Trimming took off 4 bases at V and 4 bases at J, with 10 bases between the two ends. CDR3 length: 14 amino acids. From germline, CDR1 is MNHNS and CDR2 SASEGT. CDR3 region: CASSADSSTGELFF. The CDR3, as DNA: TGTGCCAGCAGTGCGGACTCATCCACCGGGGAGCTGTTTTTT.

This chain joins TRBV12-3 or TRBV12-4 and TRBJ2-1; the D gene is possibly TRBD1 (6 bases). CDR3 length equals 15 residues. The V gene lost 2 bases and the J gene lost 8 bases, with 16 bases spanning the gap. The CDR3: CASSLSGANVYEQFF. In DNA, the CDR3 is TGTGCCAGCAGTTTATCAGGGGCTAACGTCTATGAGCAGTTCTTC.

V and J are TRBV3-1 and TRBJ2-2; 7 bases are a match to TRBD1. The V and J ends lost 4 bases and 6 bases, in that order; junction bases with no gene match: 5. This CDR3 region has 14 residues. The germline V gene has CDR1 LGHDT and CDR2 YNNKEL (reference sequence). The CDR3: CASSLSGGPGELFF. In DNA form, the CDR3 reads TGTGCCAGCAGCCTCTCAGGGGGTCCCGGGGAGCTGTTTTTT.

The J gene is TRBJ2-7, the V gene TRBV27; the D is unclear. Per germline, CDR1 MNHEY and CDR2 SMNVEV (reference sequence). V lost 5 bases and J lost 7, with 12 bases in between. This CDR3 is 12 amino acids long. CDR3: CASSTNLREQYF. In DNA, the CDR3 is TGTGCCAGCAGTACCAACCTACGAGAGCAGTACTTC.

The V and J genes are TRBV5-1 and TRBJ1-2, with 9 bases fitting TRBD1. The trim removed 5 bases at V and 3 bases at J, leaving 8 bases unmatched. The CDR3 has 15 residues. Germline assignment: CDR1 SGHRS and CDR2 YFSETQ. The CDR3 loop reads CASRGTGKEYYGYTF. The CDR3 DNA sequence: TGCGCCAGCAGGGGGACAGGGAAGGAGTACTATGGCTACACCTTC.

The chain employs TRBV7-8 and TRBJ2-5; 10 nucleotides line up with TRBD2. This CDR3 contains 17 residues. CDR1 is SGHVS and CDR2 is FQNEAQ in the germline V gene. The junction had 18 bases not matched to a gene; V was cut back by 4 bases and J by 10 bases. In DNA, the CDR3 is TGTGCCAGCAGCTCAGTAGCGGGAGGCCCTTCCCAAAGTGTCCAGTACTTC. It yields the protein CASSSVAGGPSQSVQYF.

This clonotype was seen more than once but under ten times. The CDR3 DNA sequence: TGTGCCAGCAGTGATCGGGGCCGCACTGAAGCTTTCTTT. This gives the protein CASSDRGRTEAFF. The rearrangement uses TRBV6-1 and TRBJ1-1; maybe TRBD1 (5 bases). The germline CDR1 and CDR2 sequences are MNHNS and SASEGT. Trimming removed 3 bases at V and 4 bases at J, with 9 bases between. The CDR3 covers 13 residues.

The J gene is TRBJ2-1, the V gene TRBV20-1, with no clear D. The CDR3 sequence is 15 residues long. The V gene lost 6 bases and the J gene lost 0 bases, with 15 bases spanning the gap. Germline V gene lookup returns CDR1 DFQATT and CDR2 SNEGSKA (reference sequence). The CDR3 DNA reads as TGCAGTGCCCGACAAAAGCCACCCTCCTACAATGAGCAGTTCTTC. This sequence encodes CSARQKPPSYNEQFF.

V is TRBV7-9 and J is TRBJ1-6; 8 bases map to TRBD1. The CDR3 runs to 14 residues. V was pared by 5 bases and J by 10 bases, with 7 bases of the junction left unmatched. Germline lookup yields CDR1 SEHNR and CDR2 FQNEAQ (reference sequence). CDR3 region: CASSIGQGRSPLHF. In DNA, the CDR3 is TGTGCCAGCAGCATAGGACAGGGTCGGTCACCCCTCCACTTT.

The gene calls are TRBV5-1 and TRBJ2-7; a possible D gene is TRBD1 (5 bases). The CDR3 contains 15 residues. V lost 0 bases and J 4 bases, leaving 14 bases between the germline ends. Germline CDR1 and CDR2: SGHRS and YFSETQ. CDR3 nucleotide sequence: TGCGCCAGCAGCTTGGTCCAGGGCCCAGGGTACGAGCAGTACTTC. It codes for CASSLVQGPGYEQYF.

In its sample, this clonotype was seen a few times. The chain uses TRBV7-3 and TRBJ2-3, with 12 bases that match TRBD2. J was trimmed by 0 bases and V by 5 bases; bases with no gene match: 6. The CDR3 has 17 amino acids. Germline CDR1 and CDR2: SGHTA and FQGTGA. The CDR3 loop reads CASSQGLAGTSTDTQYF. CDR3 bases: TGTGCCAGCAGCCAGGGACTAGCGGGCACTAGCACAGATACGCAGTATTTT.

Many counts were recorded for this clonotype. The chain is built from TRBV4-2 and TRBJ1-5; a possible D gene is TRBD1 (6 bases). Germline V lookup: CDR1 LGHNA, CDR2 YNFKEQ. Trimming removed 0 bases from V and 7 bases from J, with 16 bases in between. CDR3 length: 16 amino acids. The CDR3 here is CASSQDLRRGGQPQHF. In DNA, the CDR3 is TGTGCCAGCAGCCAAGATTTGCGCAGGGGAGGACAGCCCCAGCATTTT.

This clonotype was observed many times. The rearrangement links TRBV7-2 to TRBJ2-1; D may be TRBD2 (5 bases). CDR1 SGHTA and CDR2 FQGNSA come from the germline V gene. Trimming left V 1 base short and J 3 bases short, with 16 bases between. The CDR3 has 17 amino acids. The CDR3 loop reads CASSLVVGGRHYNEQFF. The CDR3 nucleotides read TGTGCCAGCAGCTTAGTAGTCGGCGGGCGCCACTACAATGAGCAGTTCTTC.

Many counts were recorded for this clonotype. CDR3 bases: TGCAGTGCTAGTTTGGGGTATGAAAAACTGTTTTTT. Translation gives CSASLGYEKLFF. The chain links TRBV20-1 to TRBJ1-4, with unresolved D. V was cut by 3 bases and J by 6 bases, with 8 bases left in between. Per germline, CDR1 DFQATT and CDR2 SNEGSKA (reference sequence). The CDR3 spans 12 residues.

The chain employs TRBV4-3 and TRBJ2-7; TRBD2 matches at 8 bases. Germline V lookup: CDR1 LGHNA, CDR2 YSLEER. Trimming removed 4 bases from V and 3 bases from J; junction bases left unmatched: 11. The CDR3 sequence is 16 residues long. CDR3 bases: TGCGCCAGCAGCCCCTATAAGGGGCGGGAGGTCTACGAGCAGTACTTC. It specifies CASSPYKGREVYEQYF.

The chain uses TRBV7-9 and TRBJ2-4; tentatively, D is TRBD1 (6 bases). The germline gives CDR1 SEHNR, CDR2 FQNEAQ (reference sequence). The CDR3 covers 16 residues. V was cut by 0 bases and J by 8 bases, with 17 bases left in between. CDR3: CASSLATGRARDIQYF. CDR3 DNA: TGTGCCAGCAGCTTAGCGACAGGTCGGGCTAGGGACATTCAGTACTTC.

At least ten counts were recorded for this clonotype. The chain uses TRBV27 and TRBJ2-2; D unresolved. The CDR3 runs 15 residues. The germline gives CDR1 MNHEY, CDR2 SMNVEV (reference sequence). V lost 2 bases and J 4 bases, leaving 11 bases between the germline ends. In DNA form, the CDR3 reads TGTGCCAGCAGTTTAAGGGATTCCGGCACCGGGGAGCTGTTTTTT. Its translation is CASSLRDSGTGELFF.

The J gene is TRBJ2-3, the V gene TRBV6-2 or TRBV6-3, with unresolved D. Germline CDR1 reads MNHEY; CDR2 reads SVGEGT. This CDR3 has 12 amino acids. Trimming stripped 6 bases from V and 2 bases from J, with 6 bases between. CDR3 DNA sequence: TGTGCCAGCAGCACCGACACAGATACGCAGTATTTT. Its translation: CASSTDTDTQYF.

This clonotype was counted between two and nine times. The J gene is TRBJ1-4, the V gene TRBV28, with no clear D. The CDR3 loop spans 14 amino acids. CDR1 is MDHEN and CDR2 is SYDVKM in the germline V gene. Trimming left V 7 bases short and J 5 bases short, with 14 bases between. The CDR3 loop is CASTDRGKNEKLFF. The CDR3 coding sequence is TGTGCCAGCACCGATAGAGGAAAGAATGAAAAACTGTTTTTT.

The chain's CDR3 is CASSQSPDRDSNQPQHF. CDR3 nucleotide sequence: TGCGCCAGCAGTCAATCCCCGGACAGGGATAGCAATCAGCCCCAGCATTTT. The gene calls are TRBV23-1 and TRBJ1-5; 8 nucleotides agree with TRBD1. TRBV23-1 is an ORF, with its function uncertain. Trimming at V came to 0 bases and at J to 0 bases, leaving 4 bases not matched to a gene. The CDR3 has 17 amino acids.